Detailed here is one T cell receptor (beta chain). The sample originates from a study of radiotherapy plus CTLA-4 blockade in lung cancer. Sequencing used immunoSEQ multiplex PCR; TCRdb keeps in-frame clones, though not all of them. The sample shows about 32,000 clones, 60% to 85% of them seen only once. The CDR3 sequence is 15 residues long. Germline V gene data show CDR1 as SEHNR and CDR2 as FQNEAQ (reference sequence). The V gene lost 1 base and the J gene lost 4 bases, with 10 bases spanning the gap. The sample here was peripheral blood, taken from a patient treated with radiotherapy plus ipilimumab. The genes are TRBV7-9 and TRBJ2-2, with unresolved D. The TCR sequence derives from a human donor with non-small cell lung cancer that progressed on radiotherapy plus ipilimumab. This chain's CDR3 is CASSLVGAITGELFF. Written as DNA, the CDR3 is TGTGCCAGCAGCTTAGTTGGCGCAATCACCGGGGAGCTGTTTTTT.